Listed here are 3 T cell receptor beta chains from one sample, sequenced in a study of OX40 agonist ivuxolimab in advanced cancers. Generated by immunoSEQ multiplex PCR, the TCRdb table keeps only in-frame clones and is missing some. Of 60,000 or so clones listed, 84% are singletons. The specimen was CD4+ or CD8+ T cells sorted from blood, collected in a trial of the OX40 agonist ivuxolimab. The receptors here all came from an adult with an advanced solid tumor such as melanoma, head and neck, liver or kidney cancer.

The V call is TRBV7-9, the J call TRBJ2-2; possible D gene TRBD1, 6 bases. The V gene's germline CDR1 is SEHNR and CDR2 FQNEAQ (reference sequence). V was trimmed by 4 bases and J by 5 bases, leaving 8 bases between them. This CDR3 has 13 residues. The DNA of the CDR3 is TGTGCCAGCAGCTGGCAGGGGACCGGGGAGCTGTTTTTT. Amino acid sequence: CASSWQGTGELFF.

The J gene is TRBJ2-7, the V gene TRBV7-2, with TRBD2 identical over 10 bases. This CDR3 contains 15 residues. Trimming cost V 6 bases and J 0 bases; bases outside gene matches: 5. CDR1 and CDR2 from the germline V gene are SGHTA and FQGNSA. CDR3 protein: CASRLSGGSSYEQYF. Written as DNA, the CDR3 is TGTGCCAGCAGACTTAGCGGGGGGAGCTCCTACGAGCAGTACTTC.

In its sample, this clone was seen a few times. This chain uses TRBV25-1 with TRBJ1-1; D is perhaps TRBD1 (5 bases). V lost 4 bases to trimming and J lost 7 bases, with 10 bases between them. CDR1 MGHDK and CDR2 SYGVNS come from the germline V gene. The CDR3 is 12 amino acids. DNA of the CDR3: TGTGCCAGCAGTGCAGGGTGGTTTGAAGCTTTCTTT. The encoded protein is CASSAGWFEAFF.